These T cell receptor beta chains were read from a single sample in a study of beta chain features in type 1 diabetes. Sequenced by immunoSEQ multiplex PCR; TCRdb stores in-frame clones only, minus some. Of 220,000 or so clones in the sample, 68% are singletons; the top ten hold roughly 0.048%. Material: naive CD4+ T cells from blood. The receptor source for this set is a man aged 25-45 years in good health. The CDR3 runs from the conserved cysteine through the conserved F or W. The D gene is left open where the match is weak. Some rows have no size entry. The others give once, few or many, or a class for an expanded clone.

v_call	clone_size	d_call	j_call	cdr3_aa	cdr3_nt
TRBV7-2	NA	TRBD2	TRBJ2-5	CASSSGGAQETQYF	TGTGCCAGCAGCTCCGGGGGGGCGCAAGAGACCCAGTACTTC
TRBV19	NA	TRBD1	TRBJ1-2	CASAGQGDFGYTF	TGTGCCAGTGCGGGACAGGGGGATTTTGGCTACACCTTC
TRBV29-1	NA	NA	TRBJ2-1	CSPRTYNEQFF	TGCAGCCCTCGCACCTACAATGAGCAGTTCTTC
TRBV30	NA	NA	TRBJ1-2	CAWLVSNYGYTF	TGTGCCTGGTTGGTTAGCAACTATGGCTACACCTTC
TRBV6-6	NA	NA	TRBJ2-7	CASSPLGYEQYF	TGTGCCAGCAGTCCGCTAGGCTACGAGCAGTACTTC
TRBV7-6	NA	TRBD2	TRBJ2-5	CASSPLGRVPETQYF	TGTGCCAGCAGCCCATTAGGGAGGGTTCCGGAGACCCAGTACTTC
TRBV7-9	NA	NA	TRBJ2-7	CASSLVARSSYEQYF	TGTGCCAGCAGCTTAGTTGCGAGGAGCTCCTACGAGCAGTACTTC
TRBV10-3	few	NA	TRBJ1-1	CAVLGGSNTEAFF	TGTGCCGTCCTCGGGGGGTCGAACACTGAAGCTTTCTTT
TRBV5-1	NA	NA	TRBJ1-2	CASSVQGSYYGYTF	TGCGCCAGCAGCGTCCAGGGTAGTTACTATGGCTACACCTTC
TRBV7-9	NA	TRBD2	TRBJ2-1	CASSLGGGLSYNEQFF	TGTGCCAGCAGCTTAGGCGGGGGGCTCTCCTACAATGAGCAGTTCTTC
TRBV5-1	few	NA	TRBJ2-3	CASKARETDTQYF	TGCGCCAGCAAGGCGAGGGAAACAGATACGCAGTATTTT
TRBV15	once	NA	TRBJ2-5	CATSRDSAETQYF	TGTGCCACCAGCAGAGATTCGGCGGAGACCCAGTACTTC
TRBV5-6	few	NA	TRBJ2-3	CASSLAGYRTDTQYF	TGTGCCAGCAGCTTGGCAGGCTATCGCACAGATACGCAGTATTTT
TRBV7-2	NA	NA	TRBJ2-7	CASSSDGYEQYF	TGTGCCAGCAGCTCGGACGGCTACGAGCAGTACTTC
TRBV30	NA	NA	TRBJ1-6	CAWSTGSDNSPLHF	TGTGCCTGGAGTACAGGATCCGATAATTCACCCCTCCACTTT
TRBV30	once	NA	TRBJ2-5	CAWSVQGGRETQYF	TGTGCCTGGAGTGTACAGGGGGGGCGGGAGACCCAGTACTTC
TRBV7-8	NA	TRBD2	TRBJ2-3	CASSPLAGVTDTQYF	TGTGCCAGCAGCCCTCTAGCGGGAGTTACAGATACGCAGTATTTT
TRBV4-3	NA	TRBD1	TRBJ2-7	CASSQGTGEEQYF	TGCGCCAGCAGCCAAGGGACAGGGGAAGAGCAGTACTTC
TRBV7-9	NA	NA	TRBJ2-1	CASSPGASDNEQFF	TGTGCCAGCAGCCCTGGGGCTAGCGACAATGAGCAGTTCTTC
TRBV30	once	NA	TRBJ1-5	CAWSGYGNQPQHF	TGTGCCTGGAGTGGGTACGGCAATCAGCCCCAGCATTTT
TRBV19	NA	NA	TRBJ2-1	CASNQGLYNEQFF	TGTGCCAGTAATCAGGGGCTATACAATGAGCAGTTCTTC
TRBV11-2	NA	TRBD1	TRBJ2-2	CASSRQGLRELFF	TGTGCCAGCAGCAGACAGGGTCTGAGGGAGCTGTTTTTT
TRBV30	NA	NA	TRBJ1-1	CAWSPQLNTEAFF	TGTGCCTGGAGTCCACAGTTGAACACTGAAGCTTTCTTT
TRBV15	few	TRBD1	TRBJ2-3	CATSRGGTGEGGDTQYF	TGTGCCACCAGCAGAGGCGGAACAGGGGAAGGAGGAGATACGCAGTATTTT
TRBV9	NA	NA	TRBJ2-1	CASSATVYNEQFF	TGTGCCAGCAGCGCGACAGTCTACAATGAGCAGTTCTTC
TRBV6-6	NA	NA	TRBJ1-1	CASSSRTEGTEAFF	TGTGCCAGCAGTTCTCGGACTGAAGGCACTGAAGCTTTCTTT
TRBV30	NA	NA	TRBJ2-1	CAWSVLGSYNEQFF	TGTGCCTGGAGTGTACTCGGCTCCTACAATGAGCAGTTCTTC
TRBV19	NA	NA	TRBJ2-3	CASSISTDTQYF	TGTGCCAGTAGTATCTCCACAGATACGCAGTATTTT
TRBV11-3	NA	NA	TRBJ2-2	CASSATSGELFF	TGTGCCAGCAGCGCGACCTCCGGGGAGCTGTTTTTT
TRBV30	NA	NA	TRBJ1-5	CAWSVDVYQPQHF	TGTGCCTGGAGTGTAGACGTATATCAGCCCCAGCATTTT
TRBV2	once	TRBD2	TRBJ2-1	CASLFLAGTNYNEQFF	TGTGCCAGCTTATTCCTAGCGGGGACCAATTACAATGAGCAGTTCTTC
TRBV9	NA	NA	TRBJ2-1	CASSVAELYNEQFF	TGTGCCAGCAGCGTAGCCGAGCTCTACAATGAGCAGTTCTTC
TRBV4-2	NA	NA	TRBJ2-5	CASSQGPGTQYF	TGTGCCAGCAGCCAAGGGCCTGGGACCCAGTACTTC
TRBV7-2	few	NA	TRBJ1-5	CASSLDLGGNQPQHF	TGTGCCAGCAGCCTAGACTTGGGAGGCAATCAGCCCCAGCATTTT
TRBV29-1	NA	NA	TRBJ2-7	CSVSVDSYEQYF	TGCAGCGTTTCTGTGGACTCCTACGAGCAGTACTTC
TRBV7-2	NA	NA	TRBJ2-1	CASSLASRGPSSYNEQFF	TGTGCCAGCAGCTTGGCTTCCAGGGGACCCAGCTCCTACAATGAGCAGTTCTTC
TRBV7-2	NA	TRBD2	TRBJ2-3	CASSQTRLAGGADTQYF	TGTGCCAGCAGCCAAACGAGACTAGCGGGAGGAGCAGATACGCAGTATTTT
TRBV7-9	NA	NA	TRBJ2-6	CASSSDRSGANVLTF	TGTGCCAGCAGCTCTGACAGATCTGGGGCCAACGTCCTGACTTTC
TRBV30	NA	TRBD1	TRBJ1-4	CAWSSGTVNEKLFF	TGTGCCTGGAGTTCCGGGACAGTTAATGAAAAACTGTTTTTT
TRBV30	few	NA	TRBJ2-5	CAWSPNQETQYF	TGTGCCTGGTCCCCGAACCAAGAGACCCAGTACTTC
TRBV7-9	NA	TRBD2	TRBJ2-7	CASSQTSGRVNEQYF	TGTGCCAGCAGCCAGACTAGCGGGAGAGTAAACGAGCAGTACTTC
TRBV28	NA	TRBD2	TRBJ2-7	CASSLGLAGGSQYF	TGTGCCAGCAGTTTGGGGCTAGCGGGAGGAAGTCAGTACTTC
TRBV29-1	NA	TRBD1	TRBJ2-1	CSVGTPGQGTPQFF	TGCAGCGTTGGGACGCCGGGACAGGGGACCCCCCAGTTCTTC
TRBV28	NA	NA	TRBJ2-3	CASKASTDTQYF	TGTGCCAGCAAGGCTAGCACAGATACGCAGTATTTT
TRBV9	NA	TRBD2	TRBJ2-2	CASSVLSSGRSGELFF	TGTGCCAGCAGCGTATTGTCTAGCGGGAGATCCGGGGAGCTGTTTTTT
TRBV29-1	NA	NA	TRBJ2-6	CSVEPTGANVLTF	TGCAGCGTTGAACCGACCGGGGCCAACGTCCTGACTTTC
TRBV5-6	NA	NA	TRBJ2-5	CASSRYGAPADQYF	TGTGCCAGCAGCAGGTACGGGGCCCCGGCGGACCAGTACTTC
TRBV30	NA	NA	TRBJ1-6	CAWTGGGRSPLHF	TGTGCCTGGACCGGAGGGGGGCGGTCACCCCTCCACTTT
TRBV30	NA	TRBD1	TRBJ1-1	CAWSIRTGGTEAFF	TGTGCCTGGAGTATCCGGACAGGGGGAACTGAAGCTTTCTTT